What follows are 28 T cell receptor beta chains derived from one specimen sequenced in a study of OX40 agonist ivuxolimab in advanced cancers. Method: immunoSEQ multiplex PCR; TCRdb's copy keeps in-frame clones and lacks some. The repertoire holds about 97,000 clones, about 86% seen once, with approximately 5.7% in the top ten. The source material was CD4+ or CD8+ T cells sorted from blood, sampled in a trial of the OX40 agonist ivuxolimab. The origin of the receptors is an adult with an advanced solid tumor such as melanoma, head and neck, liver or kidney cancer.

The chain couples TRBV18 to TRBJ2-3; 7 nucleotides match TRBD1. The germline V gene has CDR1 KGHSH and CDR2 LQKENI. V shed 3 bases, J shed 2 bases, and the junction held 2 bases outside the gene matches. The CDR3 sequence is 14 residues long. The CDR3 DNA follows: TGTGCCAGCTCACCGGGACAGACCACAGATACGCAGTATTTT. Translated: CASSPGQTTDTQYF.

The V and J genes are TRBV18 and TRBJ2-1, with 14 bases matching TRBD2. The CDR3 sequence is 16 residues long. Germline-derived CDR1 and CDR2 are KGHSH and LQKENI. V gave up 5 bases and J gave up 6 bases; unmatched junction bases: 6. CDR3 nucleotides: TGTGCCAGCTCAAGAGGGACTAGCGGGAGTATCAATGAGCAGTTCTTC. Amino acid sequence: CASSRGTSGSINEQFF. Variable domain in full (rest from reference TRBV18 and TRBJ2-1): NAGVMQNPRHLVRRRGQEARLRCSPMKGHSHVYWYRQLPEEGLKFMVYLQKENIIDESGMPKERFSAEFPKEGPSILRIQQVVRGDSAAYFCASSRGTSGSINEQFFGPGTRLTVL.

This sequence joins TRBV7-2 and TRBJ2-7, with TRBD2 matching 8 bases. CDR1 is SGHTA and CDR2 is FQGNSA in the germline V gene. The junction had 4 bases not matched to a gene; V was cut back by 0 bases and J by 3 bases. The CDR3 runs 15 residues. Here the CDR3 DNA reads TGTGCCAGCAGCTTAGCTAGCGGGGTAGGCTACGAGCAGTACTTC. Translating it yields CASSLASGVGYEQYF. Full variable domain (outside the CDR3, taken from reference TRBV7-2 and TRBJ2-7): GAGVSQSPSNKVTEKGKDVELRCDPISGHTALYWYRQSLGQGLEFLIYFQGNSAPDKSGLPSDRFSAERTGGSVSTLTIQRTQQEDSAVYLCASSLASGVGYEQYFGPGTRLTVT.

The chain recombines TRBV19 with TRBJ1-1; D not resolved. Trimming removed 8 bases from V and 2 bases from J, with 6 bases in between. The CDR3 length is 11 residues. Germline values: CDR1 LNHDA, CDR2 SQIVND (reference sequence). CDR3 amino acids: CASWDNTEAFF. The DNA of the CDR3 is TGTGCCAGTTGGGATAACACTGAAGCTTTCTTT.

This chain links TRBV2 with TRBJ2-4; no clear D gene. Trimming pared 5 bases from V and 10 bases from J, leaving 12 bases between. The germline CDR1 and CDR2 sequences are SNHLY and FYNNEI. The CDR3 runs 12 residues. The DNA for the CDR3 is TGTGCCAGCAGTTTTAACAGAGGAATTCAGTACTTC. Its translation: CASSFNRGIQYF.

CDR3 bases: TGTGCCAGCAGTTTATTAGCGGCGGGCGTGGGTGAAGCTTTCTTT. Translation gives CASSLLAAGVGEAFF. The chain recombines TRBV27 with TRBJ1-1; D uncertain. The CDR3 runs to 15 residues. Looked up from germline, CDR1 is MNHEY and CDR2 is SMNVEV (reference sequence). V was trimmed by 1 base and J by 7 bases, leaving 16 bases between them.

The chain is built from TRBV11-2 and TRBJ2-7, with 7 positions matching TRBD1. Germline assignment: CDR1 SGHAT and CDR2 FQNNGV. V lost 5 bases to trimming and J lost 2 bases; unmatched junction nucleotides: 6. CDR3 length: 14 residues. CDR3 loop: CASSPWGTAYEQYF. CDR3 DNA sequence: TGTGCCAGCAGCCCGTGGGGGACAGCCTACGAGCAGTACTTC.

V is TRBV20-1 and J is TRBJ2-2, with D hard to call. The CDR3 sequence is 11 residues long. Germline lookup yields CDR1 DFQATT and CDR2 SNEGSKA (reference sequence). The ends were cut back, 4 bases at V and 6 bases at J, with 6 bases in the middle. The CDR3 DNA reads as TGCAGTGCTACTAGATCCGGGGAGCTGTTTTTT. This encodes CSATRSGELFF.

This clone was seen a single time. The chain employs TRBV11-3 and TRBJ1-1; 7 bases line up with TRBD1. Losses at the gene ends were 1 base for V and 7 bases for J; bases not matched to a gene: 6. The CDR3 is made up of 14 amino acids. Germline CDR1 is SGHNT and CDR2 is YENEEA. The DNA of the CDR3 is TGTGCCAGCAGCTTAGGCCTGACAGGGTATGAAGCTTTCTTT. It is translated as CASSLGLTGYEAFF.

In this sample, this clone turned up once. The chain links TRBV7-2 to TRBJ2-7; 13 nucleotides agree with TRBD2. This CDR3 comprises 15 residues. Germline values: CDR1 SGHTA, CDR2 FQGNSA. J lost 2 bases, V lost 4 bases, and 2 bases had no gene match. CDR3 DNA sequence: TGTGCCAGCAGCTCACTAGCGGGAGGGGCCTACGAGCAGTACTTC. It translates to CASSSLAGGAYEQYF. Supplemented by reference TRBV7-2 and TRBJ2-7, the full variable domain reads GAGVSQSPSNKVTEKGKDVELRCDPISGHTALYWYRQSLGQGLEFLIYFQGNSAPDKSGLPSDRFSAERTGGSVSTLTIQRTQQEDSAVYLCASSSLAGGAYEQYFGPGTRLTVT.

This clone was seen only once. In DNA, the CDR3 is TGTGCCAGCAGCTTACGGGGTCCACCCTACAATGAGCAGTTCTTC. It is translated as CASSLRGPPYNEQFF. The chain is built from TRBV11-3 and TRBJ2-1, with a weak D call TRBD2 (5 bases). Trimming took off 2 bases at V and 2 bases at J, with 10 bases between the two ends. The CDR3 is 15 amino acids. Germline loops: CDR1 SGHNT, CDR2 YENEEA. Based on the CDR3 plus reference TRBV11-3 and TRBJ2-1, the full variable domain is EAGVVQSPRYKIIEKKQPVAFWCNPISGHNTLYWYLQNLGQGPELLIRYENEEAVDDSQLPKDRFSAERLKGVDSTLKIQPAELGDSAVYLCASSLRGPPYNEQFFGPGTRLTVL.

The V gene is TRBV7-2, the J gene TRBJ1-5; D is unclear. With 1 base removed from V and 4 bases from J, the gap between germline ends came to 11 bases. Looked up from germline, CDR1 is SGHTA and CDR2 is FQGNSA. The CDR3 consists of 15 residues. The DNA of the CDR3 is TGTGCCAGCAGCTTAGTCGGGCAGGCTAATCAGCCCCAGCATTTT. It codes for CASSLVGQANQPQHF.

This clone was observed a few times. V and J are TRBV30 and TRBJ1-1, with 8 bases identical to TRBD1. J was trimmed by 2 bases and V by 6 bases; bases with no gene match: 5. Germline assignment: CDR1 GTSNPN and CDR2 SVGIG (reference sequence). The CDR3 runs 13 residues. CDR3 sequence: CACNRGVNTEAFF. The CDR3 nucleotides read TGTGCCTGTAACAGGGGGGTTAACACTGAAGCTTTCTTT. The full variable domain, in which reference TRBV30 and TRBJ1-1 provide the parts outside the CDR3, is SQTIHQWPATLVQPVGSPLSLECTVEGTSNPNLYWYRQAAGRGLQLLFYSVGIGQISSEVPQNLSASRPQDRQFILSSKKLLLSDSGFYLCACNRGVNTEAFFGQGTRLTVV.

The chain combines TRBV4-1 with TRBJ1-1; D gene uncertain. Germline-derived CDR1 and CDR2 are MGHRA and YSYEKL. The CDR3 has 14 residues. The V end lost 0 bases, the J end lost 7 bases, and 12 bases lay between the germline ends. The chain's CDR3 is CASSQDSNRDEAFF. The CDR3 nucleotides are TGCGCCAGCAGCCAAGATTCGAACCGGGATGAAGCTTTCTTT.

This chain joins TRBV4-1 and TRBJ2-5; D perhaps matches TRBD2 (6 bases). V lost 5 bases, J lost 1 base, and 14 bases lay in between. The length of the CDR3 is 15 residues. The germline V gene has CDR1 MGHRA and CDR2 YSYEKL. CDR3 DNA sequence: TGCGCCAGCAGCTCCTGGCGGGACCCCCAAGAGACCCAGTACTTC. It specifies CASSSWRDPQETQYF.

The chain uses TRBV7-3 and TRBJ2-3; D not certain. Germline CDR1 SGHTA, CDR2 FQGTGA. The CDR3 is 13 amino acids. Trimming pared 5 bases from V and 2 bases from J, leaving 8 bases between. The CDR3: CASSTRNTDTQYF. CDR3 in DNA: TGTGCCAGCAGCACACGAAACACAGATACGCAGTATTTT.

The rearrangement joins TRBV7-9 to TRBJ2-1; 8 bases fit TRBD2. The CDR3 totals 18 residues. CDR1 and CDR2 from the germline V gene are SEHNR and FQNEAQ (reference sequence). With V trimmed by 1 base and J by 3 bases, 11 bases remained unmatched. The CDR3 reads CASSLVVSSGGNYNEQFF. DNA of the CDR3: TGTGCCAGCAGCTTAGTGGTCTCCAGCGGGGGAAACTACAATGAGCAGTTCTTC.

The chain recombines TRBV18 with TRBJ1-1; D perhaps matches TRBD1 (5 bases). CDR3 length: 13 amino acids. V dropped 2 bases and J dropped 6 bases, with 10 bases sitting between them. CDR1 KGHSH and CDR2 LQKENI come from the germline V gene. The CDR3 is CASSPIGVAEAFF. In nucleotides, the CDR3 is TGTGCCAGCTCACCAATAGGGGTAGCTGAAGCTTTCTTT.

This clone was seen just once. The V and J genes are TRBV6-5 and TRBJ1-5; possible D gene TRBD1, 5 bases. Trimming removed 5 bases from V and 4 bases from J, with 12 bases in between. Per the germline V gene, CDR1 is MNHEY and CDR2 is SVGAGI. The CDR3 is 14 residues long. The CDR3 region has the DNA TGTGCCAGCAGTCCTCGACAGACTAATCAGCCCCAGCATTTT. Protein product: CASSPRQTNQPQHF.

Only a few counts were recorded for this clone. This chain uses TRBV7-7 with TRBJ2-2, with 7 bases fitting TRBD2. This CDR3 has 13 residues. In germline, CDR1 is SSHAT, CDR2 FNYEAQ (reference sequence). DNA for the CDR3: TGTGCTAGCGGGTCCGGACCCACCGGGGAGCTGTTTTTT. Amino acid sequence: CASGSGPTGELFF.

Only one count was recorded for this clone. This chain connects TRBV7-9 to TRBJ1-3, with a weak D call TRBD1 (6 bases). This CDR3 contains 16 residues. CDR1 SEHNR and CDR2 FQNEAQ come from the germline V gene (reference sequence). V was pared by 1 base and J by 0 bases, with 10 bases between. The CDR3 here is CASSLGGHYSGNTIYF. CDR3 nucleotide sequence: TGTGCCAGCAGCTTAGGGGGACATTACTCTGGAAACACCATATATTTT. The complete variable domain, with remaining parts taken from reference TRBV7-9 and TRBJ1-3, reads DTGVSQNPRHKITKRGQNVTFRCDPISEHNRLYWYRQTLGQGPEFLTYFQNEAQLEKSRLLSDRFSAERPKGSFSTLEIQRTEQGDSAMYLCASSLGGHYSGNTIYFGEGSWLTVV.

The chain links TRBV7-9 to TRBJ2-7, with 8 bases that match TRBD1. V was clipped by 5 bases and J by 3 bases; unmatched bases: 12. The CDR3 totals 16 residues. In germline, CDR1 is SEHNR, CDR2 FQNEAQ (reference sequence). In DNA form, the CDR3 reads TGTGCCAGCAGCCCCGGGCAGGGGGCCATGTACTACGAGCAGTACTTC. Translation gives CASSPGQGAMYYEQYF.

CDR3 in DNA: TGTGCCAGCAGTTATCAAACCCCGGGGTCGGGGTTTCCCCTCCACTTT. Amino acids: CASSYQTPGSGFPLHF. The chain recombines TRBV6-5 with TRBJ1-6; D is ambiguous. This CDR3 region has 16 residues. Germline V gene sequence: CDR1 MNHEY, CDR2 SVGAGI. Between the trimmed V and J ends, which lost 3 bases and 13 bases, there was a span of 22 bases.

The rearrangement links TRBV7-3 to TRBJ2-3; D uncertain. The V gene lost 4 bases and the J gene lost 4 bases, with 12 bases spanning the gap. CDR3 length: 14 residues. Germline V lookup: CDR1 SGHTA, CDR2 FQGTGA. CDR3 residues: CASSSGSSSDTQYF. The CDR3 DNA follows: TGTGCCAGCAGCTCCGGCAGCTCGTCAGATACGCAGTATTTT.

The CDR3 sequence is CASSGTGNSPLHF. CDR3 nucleotides: TGTGCCAGTTCCGGGACAGGGAATTCACCCCTCCACTTT. This sequence joins TRBV19 and TRBJ1-6, with 9 bases that match TRBD1. This CDR3 is 13 amino acids long. Germline V gene lookup returns CDR1 LNHDA and CDR2 SQIVND (reference sequence). With V trimmed by 8 bases and J by 7 bases, 3 bases remained unmatched.

The chain employs TRBV7-8 and TRBJ1-6, with no clear D. CDR1 is SGHVS and CDR2 is FQNEAQ in the germline V gene. The ends were cut back, 2 bases at V and 10 bases at J, with 9 bases in the middle. The CDR3 length is 13 residues. CDR3 residues: CASSLRRNSPLHF. For the CDR3, the DNA is TGTGCCAGCAGCTTAAGGAGAAACTCACCCCTCCACTTT.

V usage is TRBV5-6 and J usage is TRBJ2-1; D is unresolved. The CDR3 runs 12 residues. Per the germline V gene, CDR1 is SGHDT and CDR2 is YYEEEE. V dropped 2 bases and J dropped 10 bases, with 10 bases sitting between them. CDR3 sequence reads: CASSLGGEEQFF. CDR3 nucleotides: TGTGCCAGCAGCTTAGGCGGCGAAGAGCAGTTCTTC.

This clone has only one observation. This chain links TRBV6-5 with TRBJ1-6; D is possibly TRBD1 (5 bases). This CDR3 is 14 amino acids long. Germline CDR1 MNHEY, CDR2 SVGAGI. The germline V and J ends were trimmed by 7 bases and 6 bases, with 13 bases remaining between them. The CDR3 here is CASNPGTLNSPLHF. The CDR3 nucleotides read TGTGCCAGCAACCCCGGGACCCTTAATTCACCCCTCCACTTT.